This T cell receptor (beta chain) was identified in a study of T cells in Graves' hyperthyroidism and ophthalmopathy. Overall study results and limits: Ophthalmopathy, which appeared later, was predicted by the model a median approximately 6 months before onset. Ophthalmopathy could be told apart from stable hyperthyroidism with a 13 V-J model. The blood repertoire included most of the expanded thyroid clonotypes above 0.001.

Those patients with uncontrolled infection, other autoimmune disease, pregnancy or lactation were excluded. V lost 1 base to trimming and J lost 8 bases, with 12 bases between them. Looked up from germline, CDR1 is SQVTM and CDR2 is ANQGSEA. This CDR3 has 13 amino acids. From RNA transcripts, TCR beta CDR3 regions were amplified. Researchers ran a first-round RT-PCR on the TCR CDR3 using the HTBI primer set. MiXCR was run by TCRdb on the multiplex PCR reads, yielding one entry per CDR3 protein. Of hundreds of thousands of distinct CDR3 sequences listed, more than 45% are singletons. Regarding this clonotype: Its antigen is unknown. It may be a read error: a sequence one base away is much more abundant.

The clonotype originates from a woman aged 18-30 years with Graves' hyperthyroidism. The chain recombines TRBV29-1 with TRBJ1-3, with no clear D. Sequenced sample: peripheral blood or thyroid tissue (not recorded which). The CDR3 bases are TGCAGCGTTGAAGGCCCCCAGAGGGACACCATATATTTT. This codes for CSVEGPQRDTIYF.